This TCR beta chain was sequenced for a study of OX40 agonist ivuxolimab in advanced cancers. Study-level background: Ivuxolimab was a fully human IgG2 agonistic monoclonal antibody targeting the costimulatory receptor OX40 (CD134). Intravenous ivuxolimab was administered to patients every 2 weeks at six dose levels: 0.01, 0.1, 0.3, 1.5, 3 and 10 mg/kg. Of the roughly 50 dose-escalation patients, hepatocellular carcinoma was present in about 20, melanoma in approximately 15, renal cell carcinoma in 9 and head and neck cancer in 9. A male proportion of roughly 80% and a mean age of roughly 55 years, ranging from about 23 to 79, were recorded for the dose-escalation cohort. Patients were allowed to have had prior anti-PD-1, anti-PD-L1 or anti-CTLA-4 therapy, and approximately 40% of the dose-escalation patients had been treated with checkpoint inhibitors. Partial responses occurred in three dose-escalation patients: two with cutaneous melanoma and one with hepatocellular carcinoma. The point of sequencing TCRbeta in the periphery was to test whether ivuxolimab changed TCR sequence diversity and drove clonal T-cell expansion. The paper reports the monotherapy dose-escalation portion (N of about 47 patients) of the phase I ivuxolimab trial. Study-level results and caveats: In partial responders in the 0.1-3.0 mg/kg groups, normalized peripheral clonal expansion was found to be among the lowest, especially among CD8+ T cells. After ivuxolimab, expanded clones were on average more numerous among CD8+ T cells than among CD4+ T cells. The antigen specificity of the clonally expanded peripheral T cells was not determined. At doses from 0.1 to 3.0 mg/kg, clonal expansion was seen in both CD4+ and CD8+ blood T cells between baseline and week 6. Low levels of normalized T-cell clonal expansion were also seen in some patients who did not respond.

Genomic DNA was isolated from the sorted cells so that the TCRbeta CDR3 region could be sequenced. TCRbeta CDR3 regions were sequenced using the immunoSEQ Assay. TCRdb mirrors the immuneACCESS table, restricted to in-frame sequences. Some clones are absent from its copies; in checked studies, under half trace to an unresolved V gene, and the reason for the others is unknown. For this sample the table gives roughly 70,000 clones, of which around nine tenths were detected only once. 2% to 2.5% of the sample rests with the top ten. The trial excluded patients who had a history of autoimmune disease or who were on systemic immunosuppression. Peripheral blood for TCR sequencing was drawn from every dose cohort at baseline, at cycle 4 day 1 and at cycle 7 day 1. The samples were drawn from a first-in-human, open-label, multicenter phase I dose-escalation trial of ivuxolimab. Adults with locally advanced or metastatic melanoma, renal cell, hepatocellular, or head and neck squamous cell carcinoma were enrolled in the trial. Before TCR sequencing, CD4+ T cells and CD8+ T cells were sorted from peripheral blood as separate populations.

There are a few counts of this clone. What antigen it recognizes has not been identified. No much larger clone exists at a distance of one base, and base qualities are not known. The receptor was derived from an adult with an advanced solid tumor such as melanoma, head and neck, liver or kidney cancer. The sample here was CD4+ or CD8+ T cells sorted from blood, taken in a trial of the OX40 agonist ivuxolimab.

The CDR3 has the sequence CARNTGELFF. The DNA is as follows: TGTGCCAGAAACACCGGGGAGCTGTTTTTT. The rearrangement combines TRBV5-3 with TRBJ2-2; the D segment cannot be called with confidence. TRBV5-3 is annotated as an ORF whose role is uncertain. V and J lose 6 bases and 3 bases, and a span of 0 bases separates them. From the cysteine up to the phenylalanine, the CDR3 has a length of 10 residues. Just the 30-base CDR3 DNA is kept, in frame starting at base 1.